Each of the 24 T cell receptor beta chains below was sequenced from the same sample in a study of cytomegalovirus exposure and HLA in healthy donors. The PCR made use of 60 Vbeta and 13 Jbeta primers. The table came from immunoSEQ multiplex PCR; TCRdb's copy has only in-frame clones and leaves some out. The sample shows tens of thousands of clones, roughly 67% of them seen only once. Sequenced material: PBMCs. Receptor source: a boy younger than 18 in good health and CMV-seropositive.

The CDR3 loop reads CASSLRAGGITDTQYF. The CDR3 nucleotides are TGTGCCAGCAGTCTCAGAGCGGGGGGGATCACAGATACGCAGTATTTT. This rearrangement joins TRBV5-4 to TRBJ2-3; 10 positions agree with TRBD2. The CDR3 totals 16 residues. The J segment lost 2 bases and the V segment lost 5 bases, leaving 8 bases of the junction unmatched. Germline V CDR1 and CDR2: SGHNT, YYREEE (reference sequence).

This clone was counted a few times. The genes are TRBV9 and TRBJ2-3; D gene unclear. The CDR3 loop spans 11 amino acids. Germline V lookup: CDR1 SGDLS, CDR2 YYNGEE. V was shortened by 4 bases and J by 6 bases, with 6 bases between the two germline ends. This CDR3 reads CASSSRDTQYF. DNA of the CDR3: TGTGCCAGCAGCTCCCGGGATACGCAGTATTTT. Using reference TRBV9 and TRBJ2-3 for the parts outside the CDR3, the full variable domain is DSGVTQTPKHLITATGQRVTLRCSPRSGDLSVYWYQQSLDQGLQFLIQYYNGEERAKGNILERFSAQQFPDLHSELNLSSLELGDSALYFCASSSRDTQYFGPGTRLTVL.

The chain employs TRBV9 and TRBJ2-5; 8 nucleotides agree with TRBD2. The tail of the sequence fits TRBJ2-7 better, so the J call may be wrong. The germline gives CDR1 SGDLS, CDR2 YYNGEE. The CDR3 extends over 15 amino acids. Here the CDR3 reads CASSAGGGTTYEQYF. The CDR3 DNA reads TGTGCCAGCAGCGCCGGGGGGGGCACAACCTACGAGCAGTACTTC.

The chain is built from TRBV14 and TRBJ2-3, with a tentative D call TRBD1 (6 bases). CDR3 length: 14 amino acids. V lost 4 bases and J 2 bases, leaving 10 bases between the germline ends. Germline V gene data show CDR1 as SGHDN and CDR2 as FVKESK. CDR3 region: CASSPDSSTDTQYF. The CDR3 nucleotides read TGTGCCAGCAGCCCGGACAGTTCCACAGATACGCAGTATTTT.

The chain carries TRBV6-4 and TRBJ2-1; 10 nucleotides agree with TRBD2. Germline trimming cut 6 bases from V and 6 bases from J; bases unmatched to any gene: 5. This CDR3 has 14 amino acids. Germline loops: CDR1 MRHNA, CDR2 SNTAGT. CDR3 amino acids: CASRPSGSINEQFF. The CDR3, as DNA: TGTGCCAGCAGGCCTAGCGGGAGTATCAATGAGCAGTTCTTC.

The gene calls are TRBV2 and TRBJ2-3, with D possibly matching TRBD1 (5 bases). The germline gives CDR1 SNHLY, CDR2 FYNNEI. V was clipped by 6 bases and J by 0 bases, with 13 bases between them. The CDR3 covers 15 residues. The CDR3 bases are TGTGCCAGCAGGAGAAGACAGACTAGCACAGATACGCAGTATTTT. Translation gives CASRRRQTSTDTQYF.

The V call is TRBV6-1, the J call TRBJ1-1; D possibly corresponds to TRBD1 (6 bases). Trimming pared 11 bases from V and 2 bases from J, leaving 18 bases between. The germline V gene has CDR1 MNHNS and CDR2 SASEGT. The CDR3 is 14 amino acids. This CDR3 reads CAAAEQGKNTEAFF. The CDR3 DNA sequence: TGTGCCGCCGCCGAACAGGGCAAAAACACTGAAGCTTTCTTT.

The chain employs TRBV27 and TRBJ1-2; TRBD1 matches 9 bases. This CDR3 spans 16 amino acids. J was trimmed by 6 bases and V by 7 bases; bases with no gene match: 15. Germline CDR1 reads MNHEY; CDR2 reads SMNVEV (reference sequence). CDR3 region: CASTNYNRDRVHGYTF. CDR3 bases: TGTGCCAGCACCAATTATAACCGGGACAGGGTGCATGGCTACACCTTC.

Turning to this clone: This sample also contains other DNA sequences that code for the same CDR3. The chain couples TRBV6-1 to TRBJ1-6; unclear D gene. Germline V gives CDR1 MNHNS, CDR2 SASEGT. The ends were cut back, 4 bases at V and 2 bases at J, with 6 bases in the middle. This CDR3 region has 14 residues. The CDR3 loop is CASSAGPYNSPLHF. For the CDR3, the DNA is TGTGCCAGCAGTGCGGGTCCCTATAATTCACCCCTCCACTTT.

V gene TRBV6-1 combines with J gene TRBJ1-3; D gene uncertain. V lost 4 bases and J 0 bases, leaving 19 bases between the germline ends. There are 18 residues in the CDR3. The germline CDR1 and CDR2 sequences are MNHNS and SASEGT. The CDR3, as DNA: TGTGCCAGCAGTGCTACCTCTCCCTCCTATACCTCTGGAAACACCATATATTTT. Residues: CASSATSPSYTSGNTIYF.

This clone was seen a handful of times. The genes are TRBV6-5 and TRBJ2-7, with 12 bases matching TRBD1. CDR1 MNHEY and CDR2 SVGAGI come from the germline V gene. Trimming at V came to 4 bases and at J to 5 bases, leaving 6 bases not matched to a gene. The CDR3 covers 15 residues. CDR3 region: CASSWEGQGAHEQYF. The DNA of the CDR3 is TGTGCCAGCAGTTGGGAGGGACAGGGGGCCCACGAGCAGTACTTC.

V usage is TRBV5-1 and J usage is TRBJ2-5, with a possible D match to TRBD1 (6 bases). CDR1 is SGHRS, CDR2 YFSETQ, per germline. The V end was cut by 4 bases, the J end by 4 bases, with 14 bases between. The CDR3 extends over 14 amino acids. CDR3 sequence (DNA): TGCGCCAGCAGCATTTCAGGGGCGGGAGAGACCCAGTACTTC. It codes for CASSISGAGETQYF.

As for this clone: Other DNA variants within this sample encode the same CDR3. In DNA form, the CDR3 reads TGTGCCACCAGCAGAGATCGGAACACCATATATTTT. It translates to CATSRDRNTIYF. This rearrangement joins TRBV15 to TRBJ1-3, with D hard to call. The CDR3 spans 12 residues. Germline V lookup: CDR1 LNHNV, CDR2 YYDKDF (reference sequence). V was pared by 0 bases and J by 7 bases, with 4 bases between.

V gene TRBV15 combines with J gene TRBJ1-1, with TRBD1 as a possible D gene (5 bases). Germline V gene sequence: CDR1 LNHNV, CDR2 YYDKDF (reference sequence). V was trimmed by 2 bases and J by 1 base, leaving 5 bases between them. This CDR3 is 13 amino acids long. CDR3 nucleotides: TGTGCCACCAGCAGACAGGGGAACACTGAAGCTTTCTTT. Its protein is CATSRQGNTEAFF.

The chain's CDR3 is CASSSTGTNEKLFF. DNA of the CDR3: TGCGCCAGCAGCTCGACAGGGACTAATGAAAAACTGTTTTTT. The chain has TRBV5-1 and TRBJ1-4; 7 bases agree with TRBD1. The germline V gene has CDR1 SGHRS and CDR2 YFSETQ. This CDR3 is 14 amino acids long. V gave up 3 bases and J gave up 2 bases; unmatched junction bases: 1.

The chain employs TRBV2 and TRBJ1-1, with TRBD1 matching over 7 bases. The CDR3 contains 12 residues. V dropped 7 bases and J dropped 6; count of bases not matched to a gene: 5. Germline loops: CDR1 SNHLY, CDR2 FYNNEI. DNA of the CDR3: TGTGCCAGCATCGGGCAGGGGGCTGAAGCTTTCTTT. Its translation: CASIGQGAEAFF.

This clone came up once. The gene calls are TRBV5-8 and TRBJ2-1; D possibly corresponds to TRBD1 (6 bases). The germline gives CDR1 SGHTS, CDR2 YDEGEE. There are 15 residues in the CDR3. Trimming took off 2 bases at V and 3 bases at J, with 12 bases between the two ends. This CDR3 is CASSFTGRSYNEQFF. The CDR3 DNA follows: TGTGCCAGCAGCTTTACAGGGCGCAGCTACAATGAGCAGTTCTTC.

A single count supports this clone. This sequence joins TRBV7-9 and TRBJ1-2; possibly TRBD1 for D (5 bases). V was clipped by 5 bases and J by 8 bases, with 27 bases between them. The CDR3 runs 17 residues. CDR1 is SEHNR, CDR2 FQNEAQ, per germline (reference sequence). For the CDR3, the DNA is TGTGCCAGCAGCCCAATCTTCCGGGAGCGACAGCACAGGGGCTACACCTTC. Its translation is CASSPIFRERQHRGYTF.

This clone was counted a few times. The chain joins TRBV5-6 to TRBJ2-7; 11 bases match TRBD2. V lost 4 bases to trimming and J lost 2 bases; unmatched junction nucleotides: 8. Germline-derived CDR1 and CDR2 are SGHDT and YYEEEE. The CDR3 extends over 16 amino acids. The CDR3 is CASSPGTSGTTYEQYF. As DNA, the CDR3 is TGTGCCAGCAGCCCGGGGACTAGCGGAACCACCTACGAGCAGTACTTC.

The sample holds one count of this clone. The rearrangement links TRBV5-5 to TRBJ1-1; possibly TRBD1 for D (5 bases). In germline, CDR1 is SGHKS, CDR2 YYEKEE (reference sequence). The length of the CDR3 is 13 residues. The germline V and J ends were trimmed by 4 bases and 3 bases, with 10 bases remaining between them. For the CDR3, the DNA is TGTGCCAGCAGCCCCGACAGTCACACTGAAGCTTTCTTT. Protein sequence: CASSPDSHTEAFF.

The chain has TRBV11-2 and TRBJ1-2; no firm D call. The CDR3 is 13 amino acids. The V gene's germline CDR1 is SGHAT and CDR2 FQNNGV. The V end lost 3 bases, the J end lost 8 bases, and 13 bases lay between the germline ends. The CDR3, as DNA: TGTGCCAGCAGCTTTATCCGGGTTGACGGCTACACCTTC. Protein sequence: CASSFIRVDGYTF.

In DNA, the CDR3 is TGCGCCAGCAGCTTGGACACACCGGGACAGTCAAAGCAGTACTTC. Translation gives CASSLDTPGQSKQYF. The chain has TRBV5-1 and TRBJ2-7; 7 nucleotides line up with TRBD1. This CDR3 comprises 15 residues. Per the germline V gene, CDR1 is SGHRS and CDR2 is YFSETQ. J was trimmed by 8 bases and V by 0 bases; bases with no gene match: 11.

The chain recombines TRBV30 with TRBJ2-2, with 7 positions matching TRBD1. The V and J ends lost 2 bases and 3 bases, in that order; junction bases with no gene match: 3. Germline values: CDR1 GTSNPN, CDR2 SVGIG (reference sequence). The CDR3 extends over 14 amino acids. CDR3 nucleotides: TGTGCCTGGAGTCCGGGACAGTACACCGGGGAGCTGTTTTTT. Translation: CAWSPGQYTGELFF.

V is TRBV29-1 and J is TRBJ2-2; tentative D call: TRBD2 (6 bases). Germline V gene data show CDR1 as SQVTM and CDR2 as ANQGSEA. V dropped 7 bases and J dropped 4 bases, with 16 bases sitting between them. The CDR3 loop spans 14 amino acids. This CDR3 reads CSATRGGFTGELFF. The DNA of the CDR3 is TGCAGCGCCACACGGGGAGGTTTCACCGGGGAGCTGTTTTTT.